The clone carrying this T cell receptor beta chain was observed a handful of times. This sample was taken from a study of blood T cells in healthy people across ages. For the second PCR, which ran for about 6 to 11 cycles, a sample-barcoded 5' primer and a J-beta primer mix were used. TCRdb used MiXCR to reprocess the 5' RACE reads, holding one entry per CDR3 protein. The sample has hundreds of thousands of distinct CDR3 sequences; 45% to 65% are singletons. V lost 1 base to trimming and J lost 8 bases, with 18 bases between them. CDR3 length equals 17 residues. Germline V CDR1 and CDR2: SGHTA, FQGNSA.

The V and J genes are TRBV7-2 and TRBJ1-6; TRBD1 might be the D (5 bases). The sequence derives from a man in his 60s in good health. Sequencing used blood. The CDR3 spells CASSLGLRDPRDSPLHF. The CDR3 nucleotides are TGTGCCAGCAGCTTAGGGCTGAGGGACCCCAGGGATTCACCCCTCCACTTT. Looking up the rest from reference TRBV7-2 and TRBJ1-6 gives the full variable domain: GAGVSQSPSNKVTEKGKDVELRCDPISGHTALYWYRQSLGQGLEFLIYFQGNSAPDKSGLPSDRFSAERTGGSVSTLTIQRTQQEDSAVYLCASSLGLRDPRDSPLHFGNGTRLTVT.